Sequencing of this T cell receptor (beta chain) was carried out in a study of regulatory T cells in long-lasting Graves disease. According to the study, TCR beta libraries were built with iRepertoire HTBI primers and CDR3-region Arm-PCR. Each CDR3 protein is one row after TCRdb ran MiXCR on the multiplex PCR reads. The table lists some 470,000 distinct CDR3 sequences, under 25% of them singletons. General study results and limits: Persistent Graves' patients showed less TCR diversity than newly diagnosed patients showed. It was in persistent disease that TRBV28, TRBJ1-2 and TRBJ2-5 were favored. Accuracy may have suffered from the small sample size. The study found persistent patients shared more public clonotypes (roughly 3,000) than new patients (nearly 1,000).

Time point denoted: persistent/refractory GD, antithyroid drugs over 5 years with positive TRAb. Isolated PBMC RNA provided the starting material for the TCR library. This clonotype showed up many times. Its cognate antigen is unknown. Germline CDR1 is SGHAT and CDR2 is FQDESV (reference sequence). V was pared by 6 bases and J by 6 bases, with 4 bases of the junction left unmatched. The CDR3 has 13 residues. The sample here was peripheral blood mononuclear cells (PBMCs), taken when the disease was refractory, from a patient treated with antithyroid drugs. The chain carries TRBV11-1 and TRBJ2-2; 7 bases fit TRBD1. The clonotype was recovered from a female donor with Graves disease. CDR3 sequence (DNA): TGTGCCAGCAGGGATACAGGGGCCGGGGAGCTGTTTTTT. This translates into CASRDTGAGELFF.